Presented here are 6 T cell receptor beta chains from one specimen sequenced in a study of Ad26.COV2.S vaccination and SARS-CoV-2 variants. Documented treatment: around 19 received Ad26.COV2.S at low or high dose, single or two shots; 5 received placebo; per-sample allocation not given. Samples analyzed were those drawn on day 63 after the first vaccine or placebo injection. Data came from immunoSEQ multiplex PCR; TCRdb stores just in-frame clones and leaves some out. The sample consists of roughly 700,000 clones, roughly nine tenths of them appearing once. The specimen comprised peripheral blood, sampled in a trial of Ad26.COV2.S vaccine versus placebo. All receptors come from a person aged 18-60 years who received the Ad26.COV2.S COVID-19 vaccine or a placebo.

This sequence joins TRBV18 and TRBJ2-7, with D possibly matching TRBD1 (7 bases). Trimming stripped 6 bases from V and 0 bases from J, with 15 bases between. This CDR3 is built from 15 residues. The V gene's germline CDR1 is KGHSH and CDR2 LQKENI. The CDR3: CASSGGQGVSYEQYF. CDR3 nucleotide sequence: TGTGCCAGCTCGGGGGGCCAGGGGGTCTCCTACGAGCAGTACTTC.

With regard to this clone: Other DNA sequences of this sample code for an identical CDR3. The J gene is TRBJ1-5, the V gene TRBV18; no reliable D call. The CDR3 has 13 residues. Per germline, CDR1 KGHSH and CDR2 LQKENI. The ends were cut back, 6 bases at V and 4 bases at J, with 10 bases in the middle. The CDR3 nucleotides read TGTGCCAGCTCCCTGGACCGAAATCAGCCCCAGCATTTT. This translates into CASSLDRNQPQHF.

The CDR3 loop is CASSLGGDADTQYF. DNA of the CDR3: TGTGCCAGCAGCTTAGGAGGGGACGCTGATACGCAGTATTTT. The rearrangement joins TRBV11-3 to TRBJ2-3; D possibly matches TRBD1 or TRBD2 (5 bases each). V lost 1 base and J lost 6, with 11 bases in between. Germline CDR1 reads SGHNT; CDR2 reads YENEEA. The CDR3 length is 14 residues.

This rearrangement joins TRBV5-1 to TRBJ2-3; TRBD1 is a possible D gene (6 bases). Germline lookup yields CDR1 SGHRS and CDR2 YFSETQ. This CDR3 is built from 16 residues. V gave up 1 base and J gave up 3 bases, with 15 bases separating them. CDR3 amino acids: CASSLKLRGSTDTQYF. DNA for the CDR3: TGCGCCAGCAGCTTGAAACTGAGGGGGTCGACAGATACGCAGTATTTT.

The chain recombines TRBV2 with TRBJ1-1; unclear D gene. Germline CDR1 reads SNHLY; CDR2 reads FYNNEI. The CDR3 runs 13 residues. Trimming removed 6 bases at V and 0 bases at J, with 8 bases between. For the CDR3, the DNA is TGTGCCAGCAGGGCGGAGATGAACACTGAAGCTTTCTTT. Encoded protein: CASRAEMNTEAFF.

The chain uses TRBV4-3 and TRBJ2-7, with D tentatively TRBD1 or TRBD2 (6 bases each). CDR1 and CDR2 (germline): LGHNA, YSLEER. This CDR3 spans 15 amino acids. V dropped 2 bases and J dropped 2 bases, with 13 bases sitting between them. This chain's CDR3 is CASSQTEGGPYEQYF. The CDR3 DNA sequence: TGCGCCAGCAGCCAAACCGAGGGGGGACCCTACGAGCAGTACTTC.